This T cell receptor (beta chain) was identified during a study of beta chain features in type 1 diabetes. This clone appeared a few times. The whole isolated RNA underwent reverse transcription, so sequencing captured expressed TCRB transcripts. Repertoires were generated with immunoSEQ multiplex PCR, while TCRdb's copy carries only in-frame clones and drops some. Of around 240,000 clones in the sample, 9.6% were seen once. Germline loops: CDR1 KGHSH, CDR2 LQKENI. This CDR3 comprises 16 residues. With 2 bases removed from V and 2 bases from J, the gap between germline ends came to 15 bases. The chain is built from TRBV18 and TRBJ1-1; TRBD1 is a possible D gene (5 bases). This receptor was obtained from a woman aged 18-29 years in good health. The sample consisted of naive CD4+ T cells from blood. The CDR3 is CASSPKGISINTEAFF. Here the CDR3 DNA reads TGTGCCAGCTCACCAAAGGGGATTAGTATAAACACTGAAGCTTTCTTT.